This record looks at one T cell receptor beta chain sequence and its context. Profiling relied on immunoSEQ multiplex PCR, and the TCRdb table lists in-frame clones only, not all of them. This sample carries 300,000 to 350,000 clones, just under 85% of them seen once, and the ten largest clones take 2% to 2.5%. The sample is drawn from a study of Ad26.COV2.S vaccination and SARS-CoV-2 variants. Treatment in this sample: around 19 received Ad26.COV2.S at low or high dose, single or two shots; 5 received placebo; per-sample allocation not given. Day 63 after the first vaccine or placebo injection was the time point for sampling. Participants' vaccine, an Ad26 vector, delivered Wuhan-strain SARS-CoV-2 spike. This receptor was taken from a person aged 18 to 65 who received the Ad26.COV2.S COVID-19 vaccine or a placebo. The sequenced sample was peripheral blood, obtained in a trial of Ad26.COV2.S vaccine versus placebo.

CDR3 residues: CASSRLLSEQYF. The CDR3 DNA reads as TGTGCCAGCAGCCGACTCCTCTCCGAGCAGTACTTC. The rearrangement joins TRBV3-1 (or the pseudogene TRBV3-2) to TRBJ2-7; D remains ambiguous. CDR3 length: 12 amino acids. The V gene lost 4 bases and the J gene lost 6 bases, with 10 bases spanning the gap. Germline CDR1 is LGHDT and CDR2 is YNNKEL (reference sequence).